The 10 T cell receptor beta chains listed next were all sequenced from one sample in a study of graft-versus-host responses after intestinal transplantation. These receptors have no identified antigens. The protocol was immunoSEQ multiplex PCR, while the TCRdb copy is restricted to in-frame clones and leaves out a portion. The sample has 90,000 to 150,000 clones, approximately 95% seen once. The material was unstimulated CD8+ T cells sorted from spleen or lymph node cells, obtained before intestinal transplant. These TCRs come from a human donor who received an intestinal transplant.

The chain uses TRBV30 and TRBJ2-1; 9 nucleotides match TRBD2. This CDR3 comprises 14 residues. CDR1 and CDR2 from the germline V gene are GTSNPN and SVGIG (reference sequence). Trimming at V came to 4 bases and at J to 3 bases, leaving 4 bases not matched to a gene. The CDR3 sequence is CAWTGTSIYNEQFF. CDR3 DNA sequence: TGTGCCTGGACCGGGACTAGCATCTACAATGAGCAGTTCTTC.

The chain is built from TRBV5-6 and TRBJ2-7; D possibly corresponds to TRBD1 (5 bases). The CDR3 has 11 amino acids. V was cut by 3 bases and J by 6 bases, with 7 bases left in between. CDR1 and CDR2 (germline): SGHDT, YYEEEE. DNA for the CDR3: TGTGCCAGCAGCTGGACACGCGAGCAGTACTTC. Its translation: CASSWTREQYF.

CDR3 sequence: CASSVEERRGIYTDTQYF. The CDR3 bases are TGTGCCAGCAGCGTAGAAGAGCGGCGGGGGATCTACACAGATACGCAGTATTTT. The chain has TRBV9 and TRBJ2-3; 7 bases align to TRBD2. The germline CDR1 and CDR2 sequences are SGDLS and YYNGEE. After removal of 0 bases from V and 2 bases from J, the junction contained 12 bases not matched to a gene. This CDR3 region has 18 residues.

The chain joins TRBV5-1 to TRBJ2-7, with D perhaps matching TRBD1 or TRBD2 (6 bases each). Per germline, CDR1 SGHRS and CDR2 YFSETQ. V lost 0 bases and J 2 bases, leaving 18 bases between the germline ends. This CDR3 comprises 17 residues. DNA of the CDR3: TGCGCCAGCAGCTTGGGGTTTAGGGACGGGGGCCCCTACGAGCAGTACTTC. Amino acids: CASSLGFRDGGPYEQYF.

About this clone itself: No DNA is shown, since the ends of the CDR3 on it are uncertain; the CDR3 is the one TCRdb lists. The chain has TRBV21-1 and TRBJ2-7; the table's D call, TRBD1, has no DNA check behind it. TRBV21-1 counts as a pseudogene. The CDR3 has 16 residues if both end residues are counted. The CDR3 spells CASSLGVGQGSYEQYF.

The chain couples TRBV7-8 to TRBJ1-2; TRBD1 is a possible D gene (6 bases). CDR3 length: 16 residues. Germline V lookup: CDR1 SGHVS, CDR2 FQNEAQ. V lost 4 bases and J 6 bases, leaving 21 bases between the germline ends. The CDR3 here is CASSSGRDTWWNGYTF. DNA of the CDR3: TGTGCCAGCAGCTCCGGCCGGGACACTTGGTGGAATGGCTACACCTTC.

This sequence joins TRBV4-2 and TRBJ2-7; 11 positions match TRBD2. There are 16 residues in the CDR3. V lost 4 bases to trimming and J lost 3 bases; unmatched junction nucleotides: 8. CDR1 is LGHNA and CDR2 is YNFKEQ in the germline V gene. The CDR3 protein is CASSLHSGRANYEQYF. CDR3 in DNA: TGTGCCAGCAGCCTACATAGCGGGAGGGCAAACTACGAGCAGTACTTC.

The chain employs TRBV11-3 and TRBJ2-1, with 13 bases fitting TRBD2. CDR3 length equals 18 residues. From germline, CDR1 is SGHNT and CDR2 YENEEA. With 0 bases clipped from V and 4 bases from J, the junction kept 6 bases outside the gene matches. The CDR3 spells CASSLEVRLAGGYNEQFF. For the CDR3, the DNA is TGTGCCAGCAGCTTAGAGGTTAGACTAGCGGGAGGTTACAATGAGCAGTTCTTC.

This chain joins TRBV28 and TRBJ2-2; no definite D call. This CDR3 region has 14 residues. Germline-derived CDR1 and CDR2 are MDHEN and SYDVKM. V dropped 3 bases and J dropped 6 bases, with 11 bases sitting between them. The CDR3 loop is CASSFLAPPGELFF. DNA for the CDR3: TGTGCCAGCAGTTTTCTGGCTCCCCCCGGGGAGCTGTTTTTT.

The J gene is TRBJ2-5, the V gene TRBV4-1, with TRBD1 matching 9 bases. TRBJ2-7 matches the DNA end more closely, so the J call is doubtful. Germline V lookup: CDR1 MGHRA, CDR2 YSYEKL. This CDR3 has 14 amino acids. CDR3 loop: CASSHGTGRYEQYF. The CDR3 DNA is TGCGCCAGCAGCCACGGGACAGGGCGGTACGAGCAGTACTTC.